The clone carrying this T cell receptor beta chain was counted only a few times. Antigen: not known. Scientists ran DNA taken from cultured CD4+ T cells through the Oncomine TCR Beta short-read assay for sequencing. TCRdb re-analysed the PCR reads in MiXCR, keeping a single row per CDR3 protein. The sample lists 13,000 to 15,000 distinct CDR3 sequences, more than 35% seen once, with about 14% in the top ten. Germline V gene lookup returns CDR1 SNHLY and CDR2 FYNNEI. Trimming left V 4 bases short and J 6 bases short, with 16 bases between. The CDR3 spans 15 residues. The data originate from a study of vaccination and CD4 T cells after COVID-19. The wider study: Subjects got two shots of BNT162b2 or mRNA-1273 vaccine. Median time from second vaccine dose to sampling was about 70 days (14 to 241).

Treatment defined: roughly 10-day PBMC culture with coronavirus spike peptide pools or control peptides (ViraFEST assay). This receptor was obtained from a human donor who had recovered from COVID-19. The source material was CD4+ T cells from blood, cultured in vitro. The chain combines TRBV2 with TRBJ1-5, with a possible D match to TRBD1 (6 bases). This CDR3 reads CASSGAAGTSQPQHF. The CDR3, as DNA: TGTGCCAGCAGTGGGGCCGCCGGGACATCTCAGCCCCAGCATTTT.